One sample yielded the 2 T cell receptor beta chains listed below, sequenced in a study of blood T cell repertoires in COVID-19. Libraries were prepared by immunoSEQ multiplex PCR; TCRdb keeps only in-frame clonotypes and omits some of them. The data hold roughly 140,000 clones, with 65% to 90% observed a single time. Sequences were obtained from peripheral blood. The origin of the receptors is a man aged 50 or older with acute or convalescent COVID-19.

This sequence joins TRBV6-5 and TRBJ2-3; weak D call: TRBD1 (6 bases). Germline loops: CDR1 MNHEY, CDR2 SVGAGI. V was trimmed by 6 bases and J by 4 bases, leaving 8 bases between them. The CDR3 spans 12 residues. The CDR3 nucleotides are TGTGCCAGCAGGGACAGTGCAGATACGCAGTATTTT. It translates to CASRDSADTQYF.

This chain uses TRBV20-1 with TRBJ1-6; unclear D gene. This CDR3 contains 12 residues. CDR1 and CDR2 from the germline V gene are DFQATT and SNEGSKA (reference sequence). Trimming took 3 bases from V and 7 from J, leaving 7 bases between them. The CDR3: CSASRLNSPLHF. The CDR3 bases are TGCAGTGCTAGTCGGTTGAATTCACCCCTCCACTTT.